This TCR beta chain was sequenced in a study of T cell repertoires in cytomegalovirus infection. Study conclusions and caveats: Cumulated frequencies of public TCR beta families served to identify carriers of CMV plus the relevant HLA.

The germline V gene has CDR1 LNHNV and CDR2 YYDKDF (reference sequence). The germline V and J ends were trimmed by 3 bases and 8 bases, with 14 bases remaining between them. CDR3 size: 14 residues. A single record per CDR3 protein comes from TCRdb applying MiXCR to the reads. The sample yields 200,000 to 250,000 distinct CDR3 sequences, about 5.9% seen once. This clonotype was seen many times. The target antigen is unknown. The clonotype was recovered from a human donor in good health (CMV status not recorded). Some clones in this sample may be carry-over from other donors' samples. The rearrangement links TRBV15 to TRBJ2-1; maybe TRBD2 (6 bases). Material: PBMCs. The CDR3 bases are TGTGCCACCAGCAGCTTTGGACGGGAGTATGAGCAGTTCTTC. Translated, it gives CATSSFGREYEQFF.